The text below deals with one T cell receptor beta chain. This sample stems from a study of shared T cell receptors in the human thymus. Profiling relied on immunoSEQ multiplex PCR, and the TCRdb table lists in-frame clones only, not all of them. The table records some 760,000 clones, 80% to 90% of them present only once. Germline CDR1 and CDR2: LNHDA and SQIVND (reference sequence). The V end lost 5 bases, the J end lost 5 bases, and 15 bases lay between the germline ends. The CDR3 totals 15 residues. These data were also filed under a second study, of human thymus T cells. This second study says: Thymus specimens were resections from corrective heart surgery.

The sample consisted of thymocytes. The receptor was isolated from a girl under three years old with a congenital heart defect. The rearrangement links TRBV19 to TRBJ2-2; possibly TRBD1 for D (5 bases). CDR3: CASSDRRVETGELFF. The CDR3 nucleotides are TGTGCCAGTAGTGACCGCAGGGTAGAGACCGGGGAGCTGTTTTTT. The full variable domain, in which reference TRBV19 and TRBJ2-2 provide the parts outside the CDR3, is DGGITQSPKYLFRKEGQNVTLSCEQNLNHDAMYWYRQDPGQGLRLIYYSQIVNDFQKGDIAEGYSVSREKKESFPLTVTSAQKNPTAFYLCASSDRRVETGELFFGEGSRLTVL.